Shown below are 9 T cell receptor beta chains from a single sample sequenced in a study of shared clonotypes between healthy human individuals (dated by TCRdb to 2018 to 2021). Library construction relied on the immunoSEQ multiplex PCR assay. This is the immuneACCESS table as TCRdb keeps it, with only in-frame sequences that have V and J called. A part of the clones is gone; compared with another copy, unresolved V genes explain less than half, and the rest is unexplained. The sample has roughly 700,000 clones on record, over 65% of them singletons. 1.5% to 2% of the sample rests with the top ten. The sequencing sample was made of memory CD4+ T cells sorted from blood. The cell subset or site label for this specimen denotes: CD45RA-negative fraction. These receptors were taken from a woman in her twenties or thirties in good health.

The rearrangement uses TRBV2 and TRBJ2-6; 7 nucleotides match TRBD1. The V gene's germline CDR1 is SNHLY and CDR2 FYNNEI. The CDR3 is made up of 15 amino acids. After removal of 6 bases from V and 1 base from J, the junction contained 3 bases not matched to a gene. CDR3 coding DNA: TGTGCCAGCAGCCAGACAGGGTCTGGGGCCAACGTCCTGACTTTC. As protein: CASSQTGSGANVLTF.

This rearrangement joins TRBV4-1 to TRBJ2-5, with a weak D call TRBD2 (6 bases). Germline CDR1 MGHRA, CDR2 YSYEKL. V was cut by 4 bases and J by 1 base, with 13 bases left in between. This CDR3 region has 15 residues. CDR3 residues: CASSLLGLSQETQYF. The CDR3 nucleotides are TGCGCCAGCAGCCTCCTCGGACTATCCCAAGAGACCCAGTACTTC.

In DNA form, the CDR3 reads TGTGCCAGCAGCCTCCAGGGTGGGCAAGGCACAGATACGCAGTATTTT. Its translation: CASSLQGGQGTDTQYF. This sequence joins TRBV27 and TRBJ2-3; tentatively, D is TRBD1 (5 bases). Trimming left V 6 bases short and J 1 base short, with 17 bases between. Germline lookup yields CDR1 MNHEY and CDR2 SMNVEV (reference sequence). The CDR3 is 16 amino acids.

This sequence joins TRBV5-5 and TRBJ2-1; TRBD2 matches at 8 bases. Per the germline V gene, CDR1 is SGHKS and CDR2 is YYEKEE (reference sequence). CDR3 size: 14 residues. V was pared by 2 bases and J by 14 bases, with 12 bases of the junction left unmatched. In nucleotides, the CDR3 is TGTGCCAGCAGCTTTCAGGCTAGCGGGTGGGTTGAGTTCTTC. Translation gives CASSFQASGWVEFF.

The CDR3 nucleotides read TGTGCCAGAACGCGGCTTTACGAGCAGTACTTC. Translated: CARTRLYEQYF. This chain links TRBV5-3 with TRBJ2-7; D gene uncertain. TRBV5-3 is noted as an ORF with a role that remains uncertain. The CDR3 consists of 11 residues. Trimming shortened V by 6 bases and J by 4 bases, and 8 bases separated the two germline ends.

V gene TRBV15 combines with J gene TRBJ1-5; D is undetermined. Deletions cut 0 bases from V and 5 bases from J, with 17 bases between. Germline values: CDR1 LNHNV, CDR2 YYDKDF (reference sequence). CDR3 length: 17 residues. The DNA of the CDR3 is TGTGCCACCAGCAGAGATACGAGGATGAAGACCTATCAGCCCCAGCATTTT. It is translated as CATSRDTRMKTYQPQHF. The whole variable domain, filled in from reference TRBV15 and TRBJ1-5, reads DAMVIQNPRYQVTQFGKPVTLSCSQTLNHNVMYWYQQKSSQAPKLLFHYYDKDFNNEADTPDNFQSRRPNTSFCFLDIRSPGLGDTAMYLCATSRDTRMKTYQPQHFGDGTRLSIL.

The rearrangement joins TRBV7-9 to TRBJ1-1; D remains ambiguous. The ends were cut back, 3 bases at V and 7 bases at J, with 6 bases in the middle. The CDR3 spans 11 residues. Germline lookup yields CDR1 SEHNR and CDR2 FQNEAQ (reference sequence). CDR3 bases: TGTGCCAGCAGCTTGTGGGGTGAAGCTTTCTTT. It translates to CASSLWGEAFF.

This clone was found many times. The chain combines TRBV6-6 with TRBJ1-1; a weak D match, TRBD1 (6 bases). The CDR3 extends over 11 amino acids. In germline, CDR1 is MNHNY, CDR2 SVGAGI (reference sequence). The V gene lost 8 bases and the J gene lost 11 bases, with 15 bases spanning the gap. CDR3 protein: CASSEAGAAFF. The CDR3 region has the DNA TGTGCCAGCTCCGAAGCAGGGGCGGCTTTCTTT.

This CDR3 reads CASRPAGFSYEQYF. In DNA, the CDR3 is TGTGCCAGCAGGCCCGCGGGGTTCTCCTACGAGCAGTACTTC. This chain uses TRBV28 with TRBJ2-7; TRBD2 is a possible D gene (6 bases). V lost 6 bases to trimming and J lost 0 bases, with 12 bases between them. The CDR3 runs to 14 residues. Germline CDR1 reads MDHEN; CDR2 reads SYDVKM.